What follows is one T cell receptor beta chain and its context. Its antigen is currently unknown. This sample is drawn from a study of cytomegalovirus exposure and HLA in healthy donors. The PCR made use of 60 Vbeta and 13 Jbeta primers. Per the study methods: An analysis performed later counted about 80 million unique TCR beta chains (roughly 11 million of them shared). Assay: immunoSEQ multiplex PCR; the TCRdb copy retains only in-frame clones and omits some. V, J and clone size are those of that table, while D and trimming were read from the DNA. The sample yields around 170,000 clones, over 70% seen once. Points from the study as a whole: 150 to 200 TCR beta chains were listed as cytomegalovirus-associated.

Germline CDR1 is MNHEY and CDR2 is SVGAGI. V lost 6 bases and J lost 2, with 15 bases in between. The CDR3 consists of 15 residues. The receptor comes from a man in his fifties or sixties in good health and CMV-seronegative. The specimen was PBMCs. The chain joins TRBV6-5 to TRBJ2-3; possibly TRBD2 for D (5 bases). CDR3 sequence (DNA): TGTGCCAGCAGACCCCGGGGTATCAACACAGATACGCAGTATTTT. This gives the protein CASRPRGINTDTQYF.